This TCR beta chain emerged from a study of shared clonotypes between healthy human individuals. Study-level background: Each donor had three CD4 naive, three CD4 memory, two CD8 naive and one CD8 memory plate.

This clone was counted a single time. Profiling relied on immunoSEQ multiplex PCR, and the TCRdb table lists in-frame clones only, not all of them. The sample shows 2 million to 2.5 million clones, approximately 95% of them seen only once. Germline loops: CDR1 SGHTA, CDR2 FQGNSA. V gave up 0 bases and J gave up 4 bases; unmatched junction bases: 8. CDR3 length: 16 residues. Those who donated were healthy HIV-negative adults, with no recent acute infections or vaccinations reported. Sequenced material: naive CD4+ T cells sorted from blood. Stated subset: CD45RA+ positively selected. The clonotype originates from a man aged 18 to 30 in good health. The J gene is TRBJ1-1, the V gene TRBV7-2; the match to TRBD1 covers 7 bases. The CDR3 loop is CASSLALTGAGTEAFF. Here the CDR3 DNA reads TGTGCCAGCAGCTTAGCCCTAACAGGGGCGGGCACTGAAGCTTTCTTT.